One sample yielded the 14 T cell receptor beta chains listed below, sequenced in a study of regulatory T cells in long-lasting Graves disease. Documented time point: persistent/refractory GD, antithyroid drugs over 5 years with positive TRAb. From RNA extracted from PBMCs, the TCR library was made. Arm-PCR of CDR3 regions and iRepertoire HTBI primers were used to build TCR beta libraries. One entry per CDR3 protein results from TCRdb running MiXCR on the multiplex PCR reads. The sample records about 430,000 distinct CDR3 sequences, about 21% being singletons. This specimen consisted of peripheral blood mononuclear cells (PBMCs), obtained when the disease was refractory, from a patient treated with antithyroid drugs. The receptors shown here come from a female donor with Graves disease.

V usage is TRBV5-1 and J usage is TRBJ1-4; D gene uncertain. V lost 2 bases to trimming and J lost 3 bases, with 8 bases between them. The CDR3 runs 14 residues. Germline V CDR1 and CDR2: SGHRS, YFSETQ. CDR3 protein: CASSFFTANEKLFF. In nucleotides, the CDR3 is TGCGCCAGCAGCTTTTTTACGGCTAATGAAAAACTGTTTTTT.

The genes are TRBV2 and TRBJ2-5; TRBD2 is a possible D gene (6 bases). Trimming removed 8 bases from V and 3 bases from J, with 19 bases in between. The CDR3 runs to 15 residues. Germline values: CDR1 SNHLY, CDR2 FYNNEI. The CDR3 spells CASGDGSGREETQYF. In nucleotides, the CDR3 is TGTGCCAGCGGGGACGGGAGTGGTCGCGAAGAGACCCAGTACTTC.

This clonotype came up a few times. This rearrangement joins TRBV7-9 to TRBJ1-1; 11 bases agree with TRBD1. The CDR3 contains 17 residues. Germline assignment: CDR1 SEHNR and CDR2 FQNEAQ (reference sequence). V shed 0 bases and J 4 bases; nucleotides not matched to a gene: 7. CDR3 nucleotide sequence: TGTGCCAGCAGCTTAGCTCCCCTGGGGACAGGGGGCACTGAAGCTTTCTTT. Its protein product is CASSLAPLGTGGTEAFF.

This clonotype showed up many times. The chain employs TRBV3-1 and TRBJ1-6; D gene uncertain. The germline CDR1 and CDR2 sequences are LGHDT and YNNKEL (reference sequence). V was trimmed by 6 bases and J by 0 bases, leaving 12 bases between them. CDR3 size: 16 residues. CDR3 sequence (DNA): TGTGCCAGCAGGAGCGACGGGAGCTCCTATAATTCACCCCTCCACTTT. Translated: CASRSDGSSYNSPLHF.

The chain has TRBV2 and TRBJ2-1, with 9 bases fitting TRBD2. The V segment lost 8 bases and the J segment 6 bases; nucleotides outside the gene matches: 5. Germline assignment: CDR1 SNHLY and CDR2 FYNNEI. The CDR3 is 13 residues long. The CDR3 protein is CASGGLAFNEQFF. CDR3 nucleotides: TGTGCCAGCGGGGGACTAGCCTTCAATGAGCAGTTCTTC.

With regard to this clonotype: Germline is not matched at one junction end, which may reflect a read error. The chain has TRBV11-2 and TRBJ2-7; D not resolved. CDR1 is SGHAT and CDR2 is FQNNGV in the germline V gene. CDR3 length equals 14 residues. This chain's CDR3 is CASSQERVSYEQYF. CDR3 sequence (DNA): TGCGCCAGCAGCCAAGAACGGGTGTCCTACGAGCAGTACTTC.

Ten or more counts support this clonotype. J is TRBJ1-3 and V is TRBV7-2; D not resolved. Looked up from germline, CDR1 is SGHTA and CDR2 is FQGNSA. V was trimmed by 3 bases and J by 2 bases, leaving 8 bases between them. The CDR3 covers 14 residues. The CDR3 sequence: CASSLEGTGNTIYF. The CDR3 DNA sequence: TGTGCCAGCAGCTTGGAGGGAACTGGAAACACCATATATTTT. Full variable domain (rest looked up from reference TRBV7-2 and TRBJ1-3): GAGVSQSPSNKVTEKGKDVELRCDPISGHTALYWYRQSLGQGLEFLIYFQGNSAPDKSGLPSDRFSAERTGGSVSTLTIQRTQQEDSAVYLCASSLEGTGNTIYFGEGSWLTVV.

This clonotype was observed at least ten times. The chain links TRBV10-3 to TRBJ2-4, with D unclear. Per germline, CDR1 ENHRY and CDR2 SYGVKD. The germline V and J ends were trimmed by 0 bases and 0 bases, with 9 bases remaining between them. CDR3 size: 16 residues. CDR3 in DNA: TGTGCCATCAGTGAGTCGTCCAGGCTAGCCAAAAACATTCAGTACTTC. Protein: CAISESSRLAKNIQYF.

Many counts were recorded for this clonotype. The rearrangement links TRBV10-3 to TRBJ1-5; 10 positions agree with TRBD1. From germline, CDR1 is ENHRY and CDR2 SYGVKD. This CDR3 comprises 15 residues. V trimming: 2 bases; J trimming: 2 bases; junction bases outside the gene matches: 0. The CDR3 sequence is CAISEGTGGNQPQHF. Written as DNA, the CDR3 is TGTGCCATCAGTGAGGGGACAGGGGGCAATCAGCCCCAGCATTTT.

A few counts support this clonotype. The chain recombines TRBV3-1 with TRBJ2-5, with D maybe TRBD2 (10 bases). V was clipped by 3 bases and J by 5 bases, with 25 bases between them. Germline lookup yields CDR1 LGHDT and CDR2 YNNKEL (reference sequence). This CDR3 contains 18 residues. CDR3 residues: CASSQRTGEREGPETQYF. For the CDR3, the DNA is TGTGCCAGCAGCCAGAGGACAGGGGAGCGGGAGGGTCCCGAGACCCAGTACTTC.

The chain carries TRBV20-1 and TRBJ2-7; 13 nucleotides align to TRBD2. This CDR3 is 13 amino acids long. Germline lookup yields CDR1 DFQATT and CDR2 SNEGSKA (reference sequence). V gave up 7 bases and J gave up 4 bases; unmatched junction bases: 4. In nucleotides, the CDR3 is TGCAGTGTAAGGACTAGCGGGAGATACGAGCAGTACTTC. Encoded protein: CSVRTSGRYEQYF.

This clonotype was seen ten or more times. V and J are TRBV20-1 and TRBJ2-2; no definite D call. The CDR3 is 13 residues long. Germline-derived CDR1 and CDR2 are DFQATT and SNEGSKA (reference sequence). V gave up 1 base and J gave up 6 bases, with 9 bases separating them. Here the CDR3 DNA reads TGCAGTGCTAGAGCCCCTTCTCCCGGGGAGCTGTTTTTT. This sequence encodes CSARAPSPGELFF.

About this clonotype: This may come from a read error, since a much larger clone is one base off. The rearrangement links TRBV6-1 to TRBJ2-5; unclear D gene. The CDR3 sequence is 11 residues long. Germline CDR1 is MNHNS and CDR2 is SASEGT. Trimming left V 10 bases short and J 1 base short, with 7 bases between. CDR3 protein: CANKGQETQYF. The CDR3 DNA follows: TGTGCCAACAAGGGCCAAGAGACCCAGTACTTC.

This clonotype was counted many times. The chain couples TRBV12-3 or TRBV12-4 to TRBJ2-2; D could derive from TRBD1 or TRBD2 (6 bases each). Trimming removed 3 bases at V and 2 bases at J, with 16 bases between. CDR3 size: 17 residues. The CDR3 region is CASSFLRGTPNTGELFF. CDR3 nucleotide sequence: TGTGCCAGCAGTTTCCTCCGGGGGACACCCAACACCGGGGAGCTGTTTTTT.